This T cell receptor beta chain was sequenced during a study of Graves' ophthalmopathy and Graves' hyperthyroidism. CDR3 regions of TCR beta were amplified from RNA transcripts. An initial RT-PCR round employing HTBI primers preceded a second-round multiplex PCR. TCRdb recomputed calls from the multiplex PCR reads with MiXCR, one row per CDR3 protein. The sample has 300,000 to 400,000 distinct CDR3 sequences; roughly a sixth are singletons. The sequencing sample was made of peripheral blood. The receptor comes from an adult man with Graves' ophthalmopathy.

The CDR3 nucleotides are TGTGCCAGTAGTCTGCAAGATAGCAATCAGCCCCAGCATTTT. Protein product: CASSLQDSNQPQHF. This chain uses TRBV19 with TRBJ1-5, with D unresolved. Germline V gene data show CDR1 as LNHDA and CDR2 as SQIVND (reference sequence). V was clipped by 5 bases and J by 0 bases, with 8 bases between them. This CDR3 spans 14 amino acids.